Listed here are 29 T cell receptor beta chains from one sample, sequenced in a study of metastatic and nonmetastatic thyroid tumors. Patients underwent thyroid surgery, and none had received any treatment before it. TCRdb reprocessed the PCR reads using MiXCR. The top ten clones hold more than 9% of a sample with approximately 17,000 clones, roughly 25% of them seen once. Sequencing was performed on adjacent normal tissue. These receptors all stem from a female donor with papillary thyroid cancer or a benign thyroid nodule (not recorded which). Some clones in this sample may be carry-over from other donors' samples.

Many counts were recorded for this clone. The chain has TRBV2 and TRBJ2-1; 8 positions agree with TRBD1. Germline-derived CDR1 and CDR2 are SNHLY and FYNNEI. The trim removed 7 bases at V and 8 bases at J, leaving 7 bases unmatched. The CDR3 has 13 amino acids. CDR3 nucleotides: TGTGCCAGCATAGACAGGGGTTCGGATGAGCAGTTCTTC. Its protein product is CASIDRGSDEQFF.

This clone has more than one count but fewer than ten. The chain recombines TRBV20-1 with TRBJ2-3; D may be TRBD2 (7 bases). The CDR3 covers 13 residues. Trimming took off 6 bases at V and 7 bases at J, with 17 bases between the two ends. CDR1 and CDR2 from the germline V gene are DFQATT and SNEGSKA (reference sequence). In DNA, the CDR3 is TGCAGTGCCCGAGGGAGGGGGGCGCATACGCAGTATTTT. Its translation is CSARGRGAHTQYF.

A word on this clone: The junction does not match germline at one end; this may be a read error. The genes are TRBV11-2 and TRBJ2-1; D ambiguous. This CDR3 is built from 16 residues. CDR1 and CDR2 (germline): SGHAT, FQNNGV. CDR3 sequence (DNA): TGTGCCAGCAGCTTAGAATGGGTTGATCTCGGCAATGGGCAGTTCTTC. Its translation is CASSLEWVDLGNGQFF.

This clone was picked up a small number of times. CDR3 coding DNA: TGTGCCAGCAGCCAAGGCGGCGGGATAACCTACGAGCAGTACTTC. Translation gives CASSQGGGITYEQYF. The V call is TRBV3-1, the J call TRBJ2-7; D perhaps matches TRBD2 (6 bases). The CDR3 runs to 15 residues. V shed 1 base and J shed 2 bases, with 12 bases lying between them. From germline, CDR1 is LGHDT and CDR2 YNNKEL (reference sequence).

This clone was detected only a few times. The rearrangement joins TRBV2 to TRBJ1-6; no clear D. The length of the CDR3 is 15 residues. Germline V lookup: CDR1 SNHLY, CDR2 FYNNEI. V was shortened by 1 base and J by 7 bases, with 11 bases between the two germline ends. CDR3 loop: CASSEGTHGNSPLHF. The CDR3 bases are TGTGCCAGCAGTGAAGGGACCCACGGGAATTCACCCCTCCACTTT.

The CDR3 DNA reads TGTGCCATCAGTGGAGGGGTGGGTAGGGGAGGGGTACGCGAGCAGTACTTC. Its translation: CAISGGVGRGGVREQYF. V is TRBV10-3 and J is TRBJ2-7; TRBD2 matches 7 bases. V gave up 4 bases and J gave up 6 bases; unmatched junction bases: 18. The CDR3 runs to 17 residues. Germline assignment: CDR1 ENHRY and CDR2 SYGVKD.

Comment on this clone: This sample also contains other DNA sequences that code for the same CDR3. V and J are TRBV18 and TRBJ1-2, with 7 bases that match TRBD1. V was clipped by 3 bases and J by 4 bases; unmatched bases: 8. Germline CDR1 is KGHSH and CDR2 is LQKENI. The CDR3 has 15 residues. DNA for the CDR3: TGTGCCAGCTCACCTGGGCAGGGGGTCGGCTATGGCTACACCTTC. Its protein product is CASSPGQGVGYGYTF.

This clone was found a few times. The gene calls are TRBV6-2 or TRBV6-3 and TRBJ1-2; the D is unclear. CDR1 is MNHEY and CDR2 is SVGEGT in the germline V gene. V was shortened by 7 bases and J by 2 bases, with 14 bases between the two germline ends. The CDR3 runs 14 residues. This CDR3 reads CASKRVEGNYGYTF. The CDR3 DNA reads TGTGCCAGCAAACGGGTTGAAGGGAACTATGGCTACACCTTC.

Worth noting for this clone: Other nucleotide sequences from this sample produce the same CDR3. The chain links TRBV12-3 or TRBV12-4 to TRBJ2-2, with D maybe TRBD2 (5 bases). V gave up 9 bases and J gave up 2 bases, with 13 bases separating them. The CDR3 sequence is 14 residues long. The CDR3: CASTLGGNTGELFF. The DNA for the CDR3 is TGTGCCAGTACCTTAGGAGGCAACACCGGGGAGCTGTTTTTT.

This sequence joins TRBV20-1 and TRBJ1-1, with a weak D call TRBD1 (6 bases). CDR1 DFQATT and CDR2 SNEGSKA come from the germline V gene (reference sequence). The CDR3 extends over 12 amino acids. Written as DNA, the CDR3 is TGCAGGGTTCCGGGACACCACACTGAAGCTTTCTTT. This translates into CRVPGHHTEAFF.

The V gene is TRBV27, the J gene TRBJ2-6; TRBD1 agrees at 9 bases. Germline CDR1 is MNHEY and CDR2 is SMNVEV (reference sequence). The CDR3 is 15 residues long. The V and J ends lost 6 bases and 4 bases, in that order; junction bases with no gene match: 4. This CDR3 is CASRVQGAGANVLTF. CDR3 nucleotide sequence: TGTGCCAGCAGGGTACAGGGGGCCGGGGCCAACGTCCTGACTTTC.

The sample holds a few counts of this clone. V is TRBV30 and J is TRBJ1-2, with 10 nucleotides matching TRBD1. CDR1 and CDR2 from the germline V gene are GTSNPN and SVGIG (reference sequence). The CDR3 is 17 amino acids. V trimming: 5 bases; J trimming: 5 bases; junction bases outside the gene matches: 17. As DNA, the CDR3 is TGTGCCTGGGATCTTTTCGGGCGGACAGGGGGATTTTATGGCTACACCTTC. Translating gives CAWDLFGRTGGFYGYTF.

The rearrangement joins TRBV28 to TRBJ1-3; 10 bases map to TRBD1. Germline V CDR1 and CDR2: MDHEN, SYDVKM. V lost 4 bases, J lost 4 bases, and 7 bases stayed unmatched. CDR3 length: 16 amino acids. The CDR3 DNA sequence: TGTGCCAGCAGTTCCCAGACAGGGGGCGCCGGAAACACCATATATTTT. This translates into CASSSQTGGAGNTIYF.

In its sample, this clone was seen a few times. CDR3 sequence (DNA): TGTGCCACCAACGGACAGGCGGATCTTGAGGCTTTCTTT. As protein: CATNGQADLEAFF. This rearrangement joins TRBV7-8 to TRBJ1-1, with TRBD1 identical over 7 bases. V was pared by 10 bases and J by 11 bases, with 16 bases of the junction left unmatched. The germline V gene encodes CDR1 SGHVS and CDR2 FQNEAQ. The CDR3 covers 13 residues. The whole variable domain, filled in from reference TRBV7-8 and TRBJ1-1, reads GAGVSQSPRYKVAKRGQDVALRCDPISGHVSLFWYQQALGQGPEFLTYFQNEAQLDKSGLPSDRFFAERPEGSVSTLKIQRTQQEDSAVYLCATNGQADLEAFFGQGTRLTVV.

The chain joins TRBV20-1 to TRBJ2-2; weak D call: TRBD2 (5 bases). The CDR3 extends over 13 amino acids. V lost 5 bases, J lost 9 bases, and 16 bases lay in between. Per the germline V gene, CDR1 is DFQATT and CDR2 is SNEGSKA (reference sequence). The CDR3 DNA reads as TGCAGTGCTCCCTTCCAGAGCGGACGGGAGCTGTTTTTT. Residues: CSAPFQSGRELFF.

The sample holds a few counts of this clone. The chain links TRBV6-1 to TRBJ1-1; D unresolved. This CDR3 spans 13 amino acids. Germline V lookup: CDR1 MNHNS, CDR2 SASEGT. V lost 5 bases and J lost 1, with 8 bases in between. CDR3 DNA: TGTGCCAGCAGTTTCGGCCGGAACACTGAAGCTTTCTTT. It specifies CASSFGRNTEAFF.

There are a few counts of this clone. The chain links TRBV28 to TRBJ2-7; no reliable D call. Trimming removed 7 bases from V and 2 bases from J, with 6 bases in between. Germline V gene data show CDR1 as MDHEN and CDR2 as SYDVKM. CDR3 length: 11 residues. The CDR3 is CASTATYEQYF. In nucleotides, the CDR3 is TGTGCCAGCACCGCCACCTACGAGCAGTACTTC.

This clone was observed a few times. The rearrangement links TRBV20-1 to TRBJ2-5; 10 nucleotides align to TRBD1. CDR1 and CDR2 (germline): DFQATT, SNEGSKA (reference sequence). There are 15 residues in the CDR3. V was pared by 5 bases and J by 6 bases, with 12 bases of the junction left unmatched. CDR3 nucleotide sequence: TGCAGTGCTCAAGACCGGGACAGGGGAGTGAAGACCCAGTACTTC. It is translated as CSAQDRDRGVKTQYF.

This clone has more than one count but fewer than ten. The chain has TRBV29-1 and TRBJ2-2, with unresolved D. V lost 2 bases and J lost 1, with 2 bases in between. Germline V gene sequence: CDR1 SQVTM, CDR2 ANQGSEA. The CDR3 is made up of 12 amino acids. The CDR3 DNA reads TGCAGCGTTGAACAGAACACCGGGGAGCTGTTTTTT. Protein product: CSVEQNTGELFF.

The chain is built from TRBV6-1 and TRBJ2-7; the match to TRBD1 covers 9 bases. Losses at the gene ends were 1 base for V and 4 bases for J; bases not matched to a gene: 5. The CDR3 runs 15 residues. The germline gives CDR1 MNHNS, CDR2 SASEGT. The CDR3 sequence: CASSEEIQGAYEQYF. Written as DNA, the CDR3 is TGTGCCAGCAGTGAAGAAATACAGGGGGCATACGAGCAGTACTTC.

This clone was counted only a few times. This chain connects TRBV24-1 to TRBJ2-1; D call uncertain. The CDR3 is made up of 14 amino acids. CDR1 is KGHDR and CDR2 is SFDVKD in the germline V gene. Trimming cost V 0 bases and J 5 bases, with 7 bases left between them. CDR3 bases: TGTGCCACCAGTGATTTGAGTTGGGACAATGAGCAGTTCTTC. Translation: CATSDLSWDNEQFF.

There are a few counts of this clone. The chain couples TRBV10-1 to TRBJ2-7; D unresolved. The germline V gene has CDR1 WNHNN and CDR2 SYGVQD (reference sequence). Trimming took off 6 bases at V and 0 bases at J, with 21 bases between the two ends. There are 17 residues in the CDR3. CDR3 in amino acids: CASRAATVPPSSYEQYF. In nucleotides, the CDR3 is TGCGCCAGCAGGGCTGCTACCGTTCCGCCTAGCTCCTACGAGCAGTACTTC.

The CDR3 DNA reads as TGTGCCAGCAAAATGGAGACTAACTATGGCTACACCTTC. Protein product: CASKMETNYGYTF. This chain joins TRBV2 and TRBJ1-2; D unclear. V was cut by 7 bases and J by 0 bases, with 9 bases left in between. Germline V gene sequence: CDR1 SNHLY, CDR2 FYNNEI. This CDR3 spans 13 amino acids.

V is TRBV20-1 and J is TRBJ2-1, with D possibly matching TRBD2 (5 bases). Germline assignment: CDR1 DFQATT and CDR2 SNEGSKA (reference sequence). The CDR3 extends over 16 amino acids. V lost 0 bases and J lost 7, with 19 bases in between. This CDR3 is CSARDGSRVAGNEQFF. The CDR3 coding sequence is TGCAGTGCTAGAGATGGGTCGCGGGTGGCCGGGAATGAGCAGTTCTTC.

This clone was detected a few times. V and J are TRBV20-1 and TRBJ2-7; D call uncertain. This CDR3 is 12 amino acids long. With 5 bases removed from V and 3 bases from J, the gap between germline ends came to 11 bases. The germline V gene has CDR1 DFQATT and CDR2 SNEGSKA (reference sequence). As DNA, the CDR3 is TGCAGTGCTCCCGGTATTAGCTACGAGCAGTACTTC. This codes for CSAPGISYEQYF.

V usage is TRBV7-8 and J usage is TRBJ2-5; D ambiguous. Trimming shortened V by 5 bases and J by 7 bases, and 11 bases separated the two germline ends. The CDR3 is made up of 12 amino acids. Germline V gene data show CDR1 as SGHVS and CDR2 as FQNEAQ. CDR3 loop: CASSEHWRTQYF. CDR3 sequence (DNA): TGTGCCAGCAGCGAGCACTGGAGGACCCAGTACTTC.

This clone was seen a few times. This chain connects TRBV12-3 or TRBV12-4 to TRBJ1-2, with D unclear. This CDR3 spans 11 amino acids. The V end was cut by 5 bases, the J end by 1 base, with 2 bases between. The CDR3 loop is CASSVNYGYTF. The CDR3 coding sequence is TGTGCCAGCAGTGTTAACTATGGCTACACCTTC.

The rearrangement uses TRBV11-2 and TRBJ2-7; D may be TRBD2 (5 bases). V lost 5 bases, J lost 2 bases, and 22 bases lay in between. The length of the CDR3 is 17 residues. From germline, CDR1 is SGHAT and CDR2 FQNNGV. The CDR3 DNA reads as TGTGCCAGCAGCCATACCTCCGGGAAGGGATTAACCTACGAGCAGTACTTC. Translating gives CASSHTSGKGLTYEQYF.

Remarks on this clone: The identical CDR3 is also encoded by other nucleotide sequences in the sample. V gene TRBV7-8 combines with J gene TRBJ2-7, with 7 bases lining up with TRBD1. The CDR3 covers 15 residues. Germline assignment: CDR1 SGHVS and CDR2 FQNEAQ. Losses at the gene ends were 1 base for V and 1 base for J; bases not matched to a gene: 4. The CDR3: CASSLGGQESYEQYF. In DNA form, the CDR3 reads TGTGCCAGCAGCTTAGGAGGACAGGAATCCTACGAGCAGTACTTC.